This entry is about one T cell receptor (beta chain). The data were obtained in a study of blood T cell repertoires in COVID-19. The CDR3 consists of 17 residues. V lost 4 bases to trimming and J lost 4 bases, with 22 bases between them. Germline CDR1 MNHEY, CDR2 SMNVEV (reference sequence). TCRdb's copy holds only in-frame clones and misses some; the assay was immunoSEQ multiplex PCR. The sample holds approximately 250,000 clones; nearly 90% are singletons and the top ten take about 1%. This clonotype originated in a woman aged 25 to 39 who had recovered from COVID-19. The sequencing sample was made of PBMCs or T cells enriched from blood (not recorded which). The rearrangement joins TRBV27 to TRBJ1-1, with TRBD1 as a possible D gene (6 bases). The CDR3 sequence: CASSSPPGQTEGTEAFF. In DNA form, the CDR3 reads TGTGCCAGCAGTTCCCCCCCGGGACAAACTGAGGGCACTGAAGCTTTCTTT.